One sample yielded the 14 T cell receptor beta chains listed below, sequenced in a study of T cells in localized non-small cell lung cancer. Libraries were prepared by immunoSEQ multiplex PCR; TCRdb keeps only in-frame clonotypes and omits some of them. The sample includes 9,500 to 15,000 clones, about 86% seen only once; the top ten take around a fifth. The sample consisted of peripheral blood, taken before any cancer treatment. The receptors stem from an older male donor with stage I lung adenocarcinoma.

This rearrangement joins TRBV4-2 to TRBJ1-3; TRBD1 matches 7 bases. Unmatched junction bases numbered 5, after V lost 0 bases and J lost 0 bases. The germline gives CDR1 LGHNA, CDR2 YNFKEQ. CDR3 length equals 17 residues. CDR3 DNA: TGTGCCAGCAGCCAAGATTCGACAGGGAGCTCTGGAAACACCATATATTTT. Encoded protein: CASSQDSTGSSGNTIYF.

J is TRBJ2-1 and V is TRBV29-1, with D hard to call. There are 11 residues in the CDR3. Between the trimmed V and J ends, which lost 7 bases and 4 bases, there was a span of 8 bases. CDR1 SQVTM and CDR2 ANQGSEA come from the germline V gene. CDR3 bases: TGCAGCGCGCTAGTATACAATGAGCAGTTCTTC. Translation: CSALVYNEQFF.

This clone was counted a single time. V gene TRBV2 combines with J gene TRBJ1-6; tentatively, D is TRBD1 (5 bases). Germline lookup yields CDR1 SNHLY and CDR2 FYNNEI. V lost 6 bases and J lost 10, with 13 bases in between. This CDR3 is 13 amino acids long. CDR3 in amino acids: CASRDKRVSPLHF. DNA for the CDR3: TGTGCCAGCAGGGACAAGAGGGTATCACCCCTCCACTTT.

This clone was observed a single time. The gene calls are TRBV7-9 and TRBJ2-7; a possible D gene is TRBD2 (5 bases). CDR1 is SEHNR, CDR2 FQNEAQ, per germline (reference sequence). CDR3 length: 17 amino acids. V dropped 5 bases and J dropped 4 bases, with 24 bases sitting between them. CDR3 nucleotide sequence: TGTGCCAGCAGCCCGGCGTTACGGGCAGGAGGTCTTTACGAGCAGTACTTC. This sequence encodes CASSPALRAGGLYEQYF.

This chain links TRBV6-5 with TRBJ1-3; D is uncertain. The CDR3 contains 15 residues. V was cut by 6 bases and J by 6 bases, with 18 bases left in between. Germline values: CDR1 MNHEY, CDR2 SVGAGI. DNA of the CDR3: TGTGCCAGCAGACCCCCAGGTGTCCGGATAAACACCATATATTTT. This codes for CASRPPGVRINTIYF.

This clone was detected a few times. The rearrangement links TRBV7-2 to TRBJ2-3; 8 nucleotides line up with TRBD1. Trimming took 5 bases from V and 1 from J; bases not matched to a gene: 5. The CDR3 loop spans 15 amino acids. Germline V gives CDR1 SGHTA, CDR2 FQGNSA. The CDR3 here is CASSPTGAGTDTQYF. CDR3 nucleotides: TGTGCCAGCAGCCCGACAGGGGCCGGCACAGATACGCAGTATTTT.

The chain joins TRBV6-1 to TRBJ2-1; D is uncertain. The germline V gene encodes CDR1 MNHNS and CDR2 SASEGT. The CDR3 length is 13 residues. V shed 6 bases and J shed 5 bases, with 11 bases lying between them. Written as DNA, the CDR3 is TGTGCCAGCAGCCGGACCGCAAACAATGAGCAGTTCTTC. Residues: CASSRTANNEQFF.

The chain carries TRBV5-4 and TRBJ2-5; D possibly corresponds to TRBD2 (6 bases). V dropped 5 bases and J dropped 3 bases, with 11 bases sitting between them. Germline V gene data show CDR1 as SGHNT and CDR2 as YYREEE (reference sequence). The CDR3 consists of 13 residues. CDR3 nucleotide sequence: TGTGCCAGCAGAAAGGGCGGGGAAGAGACCCAGTACTTC. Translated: CASRKGGEETQYF. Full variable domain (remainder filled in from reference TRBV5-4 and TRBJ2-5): ETGVTQSPTHLIKTRGQQVTLRCSSQSGHNTVSWYQQALGQGPQFIFQYYREEENGRGNFPPRFSGLQFPNYSSELNVNALELDDSALYLCASRKGGEETQYFGPGTRLLVL.

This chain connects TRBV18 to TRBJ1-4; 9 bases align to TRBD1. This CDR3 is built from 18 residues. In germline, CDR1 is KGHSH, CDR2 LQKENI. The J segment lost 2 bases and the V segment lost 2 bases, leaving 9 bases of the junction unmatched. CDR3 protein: CASSPSGHRGPTNEKLFF. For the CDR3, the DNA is TGTGCCAGCTCACCATCGGGCCACAGGGGGCCGACTAATGAAAAACTGTTTTTT.

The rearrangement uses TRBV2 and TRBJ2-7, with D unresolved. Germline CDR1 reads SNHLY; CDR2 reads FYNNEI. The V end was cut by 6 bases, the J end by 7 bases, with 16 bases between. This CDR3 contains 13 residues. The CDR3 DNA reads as TGTGCCAGCAGGGGGTTCGGAGTTAGTGAGCAGTACTTC. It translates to CASRGFGVSEQYF.

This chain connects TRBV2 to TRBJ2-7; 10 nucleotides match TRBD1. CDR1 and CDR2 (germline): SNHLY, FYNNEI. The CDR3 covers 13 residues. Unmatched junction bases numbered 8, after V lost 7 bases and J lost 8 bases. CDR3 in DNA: TGTGCCAGCACCCGGGACAGGGGCGGAAAGCAGTACTTC. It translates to CASTRDRGGKQYF.

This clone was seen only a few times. CDR3 sequence: CASSSRPRGLSGANVLTF. The CDR3 DNA follows: TGTGCCAGCAGCTCCCGCCCCAGGGGACTCTCTGGGGCCAACGTCCTGACTTTC. The chain links TRBV7-8 to TRBJ2-6, with D perhaps matching TRBD1 or TRBD2 (6 bases each). V dropped 4 bases and J dropped 0 bases, with 16 bases sitting between them. The CDR3 is made up of 18 amino acids. Germline V gene sequence: CDR1 SGHVS, CDR2 FQNEAQ.

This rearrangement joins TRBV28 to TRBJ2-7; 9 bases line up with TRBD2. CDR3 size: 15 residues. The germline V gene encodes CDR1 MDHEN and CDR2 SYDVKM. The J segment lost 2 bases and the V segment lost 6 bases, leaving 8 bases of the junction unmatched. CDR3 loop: CASSPRAGGPYEQYF. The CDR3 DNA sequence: TGTGCCAGCAGCCCTCGAGCGGGAGGCCCCTACGAGCAGTACTTC.

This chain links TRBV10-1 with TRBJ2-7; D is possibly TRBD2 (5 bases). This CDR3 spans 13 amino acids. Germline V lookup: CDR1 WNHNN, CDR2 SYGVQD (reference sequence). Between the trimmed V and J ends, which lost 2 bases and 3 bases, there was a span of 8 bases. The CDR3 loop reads CASSEASSYEQYF. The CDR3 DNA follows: TGCGCCAGCAGTGAGGCTAGCAGCTACGAGCAGTACTTC.